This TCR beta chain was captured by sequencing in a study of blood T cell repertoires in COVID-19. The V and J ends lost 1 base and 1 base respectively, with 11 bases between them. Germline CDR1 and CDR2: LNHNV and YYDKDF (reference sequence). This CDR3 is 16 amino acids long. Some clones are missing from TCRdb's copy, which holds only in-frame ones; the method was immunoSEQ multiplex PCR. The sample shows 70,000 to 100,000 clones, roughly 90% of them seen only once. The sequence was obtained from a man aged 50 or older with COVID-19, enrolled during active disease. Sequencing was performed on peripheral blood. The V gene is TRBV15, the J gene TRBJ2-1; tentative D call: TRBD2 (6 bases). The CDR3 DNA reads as TGTGCCACCAGCAGAGTTGCCGGGGGATCCTACAATGAGCAGTTCTTC. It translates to CATSRVAGGSYNEQFF.